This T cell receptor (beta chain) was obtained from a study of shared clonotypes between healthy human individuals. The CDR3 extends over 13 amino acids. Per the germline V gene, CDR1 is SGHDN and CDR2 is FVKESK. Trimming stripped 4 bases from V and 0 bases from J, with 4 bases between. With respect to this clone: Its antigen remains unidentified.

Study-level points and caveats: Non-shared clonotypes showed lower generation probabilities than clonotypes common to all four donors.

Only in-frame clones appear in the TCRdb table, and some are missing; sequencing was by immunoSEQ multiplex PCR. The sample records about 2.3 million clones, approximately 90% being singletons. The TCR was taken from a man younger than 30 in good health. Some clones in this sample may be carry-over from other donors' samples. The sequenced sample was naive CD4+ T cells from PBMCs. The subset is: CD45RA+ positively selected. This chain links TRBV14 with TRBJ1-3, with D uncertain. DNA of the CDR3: TGTGCCAGCAGCCTGTACTCTGGAAACACCATATATTTT. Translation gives CASSLYSGNTIYF.